These T cell receptor beta chains were read from a single sample in a study of T-cell reconstitution after alpha-beta-depleted transplantation in children. One entry per CDR3 protein, called by TCRdb with MiXCR from the PCR reads. The sample records 30,000 or so distinct CDR3 sequences, over 6.5% being singletons. Sequenced material: peripheral blood, taken 60 days after TCRalphabeta/CD19-depleted stem cell transplant. The receptor set was obtained from a child younger than two who had a stem cell transplant for acute myeloid leukemia, so the T cells may come from the graft donor. Both conserved end residues are part of each CDR3. Fields, in order: V gene, D gene, clone size, J gene, CDR3 DNA, CDR3 protein. A D gene is named only where the DNA matches it firmly. A row's size may be missing; if present it is once, few, many or a size class.

V: TRBV28; D: NA; size: many; J: TRBJ1-2; DNA: TGTGCCAGCAGTTCGGTGACAGAGGGGAGTAGCTATGGCTACACCTTC; CDR3: CASSSVTEGSSYGYTF
V: TRBV11-2; D: NA; size: many; J: TRBJ2-7; DNA: TGTGCCAGCAGCTTGACGCCGCGGGGAACCTACGAGCAGTACTTC; CDR3: CASSLTPRGTYEQYF
V: TRBV5-2; D: NA; size: NA; J: TRBJ2-7; DNA: TGTGCCATGGGCTCCCGTTTCATATCACAGGGATGGCCTACCTACGAGCAGTACTTC; CDR3: CAMGSRFISQGWPTYEQYF
V: TRBV11-2; D: NA; size: many; J: TRBJ2-5; DNA: TGTGCCAGCAGCCCCAGAGGAGCTTTCCAAGAGACCCAGTACTTC; CDR3: CASSPRGAFQETQYF
V: TRBV6-2/TRBV6-3; D: NA; size: many; J: TRBJ2-5; DNA: TGTGCCAGCAGTTACTCGACTCCTCGAACAGGAGGGGGGGACGAGACCCAGTACTTC; CDR3: CASSYSTPRTGGGDETQYF
V: TRBV12-3/TRBV12-4; D: NA; size: many; J: TRBJ2-3; DNA: TGTGCCAGCAGTTTAGTATTGGGGGTAGATACGCAGTATTTT; CDR3: CASSLVLGVDTQYF
V: TRBV7-7; D: NA; size: many; J: TRBJ2-3; DNA: TGTGCTAGCAGCTTACAGCCAGGGGGGTCAGATACGCAGTATTTT; CDR3: CASSLQPGGSDTQYF
V: TRBV18; D: NA; size: many; J: TRBJ2-6; DNA: TGTGCCAGCTCAAAACGAATTATACAGGGTCCTGGGGCCAACGTCCTGACTTTC; CDR3: CASSKRIIQGPGANVLTF
V: TRBV7-9; D: NA; size: many; J: TRBJ2-7; DNA: TGTGCCAGCAGCTTTGGGGGAGGCTCCTACGAGCAGTACTTC; CDR3: CASSFGGGSYEQYF
V: TRBV9; D: NA; size: many; J: TRBJ2-7; DNA: TGTGCCAGCAGCGTAGGAGGGGGCGAGCAGTACTTC; CDR3: CASSVGGGEQYF
V: TRBV15; D: TRBD1; size: NA; J: TRBJ2-6; DNA: TGTGCCACCAGCAGCCACAGGGGGCCGGGGGCCAACGTCCTGACTTTC; CDR3: CATSSHRGPGANVLTF
V: TRBV7-9; D: NA; size: many; J: TRBJ2-1; DNA: TGTGCCAGCAGCCCCCCGGGGGGCGATGAGCAGTTCTTC; CDR3: CASSPPGGDEQFF
V: TRBV12-3/TRBV12-4; D: TRBD2; size: many; J: TRBJ2-3; DNA: TGTGCCAGCACCCCCCTAGCGGGAGCAGATACGCAGTATTTT; CDR3: CASTPLAGADTQYF
V: TRBV12-3/TRBV12-4; D: NA; size: many; J: TRBJ1-5; DNA: TGTGCCAGCAGCCAAAAGGGCAATCAGCCCCAGCATTTT; CDR3: CASSQKGNQPQHF
V: TRBV27; D: NA; size: many; J: TRBJ2-3; DNA: TGTGCCAGCAGTTCAGGGCTGGGGGATACGCAGTATTTT; CDR3: CASSSGLGDTQYF
V: TRBV29-1; D: NA; size: NA; J: TRBJ2-7; DNA: TGCAGCGTTGAAGAAGGGTCCCCCTACGAGCAGTACTTC; CDR3: CSVEEGSPYEQYF
V: TRBV28; D: TRBD1; size: many; J: TRBJ1-3; DNA: TGTGCCAGCAGTTCAGGGACAGCCCTTCGGAACACCATATATTTT; CDR3: CASSSGTALRNTIYF
V: TRBV19; D: TRBD1; size: NA; J: TRBJ2-7; DNA: TGTGCCAATGAGGACAGGGGAAGGGGCGAGCAGTACTTC; CDR3: CANEDRGRGEQYF
V: TRBV12-3/TRBV12-4; D: TRBD2; size: many; J: TRBJ2-3; DNA: TGTGCCAGCAGTTTAATTTCCGGACTAGACGGCACAGATACGCAGTATTTT; CDR3: CASSLISGLDGTDTQYF
V: TRBV6-1; D: NA; size: many; J: TRBJ2-6; DNA: TGTGCCAGCAGCTTTTACTCTGGGGCCAACGTCCTGACTTTC; CDR3: CASSFYSGANVLTF
V: TRBV13; D: TRBD2; size: NA; J: TRBJ2-3; DNA: TGTGCCAACAGCGGGCCCCGACTAGCGGAGACTAGCACAGATACGCAGTATTTT; CDR3: CANSGPRLAETSTDTQYF
V: TRBV4-2; D: NA; size: many; J: TRBJ2-7; DNA: TGTGCCAGCAGCCAAGATAAAACCGGAGGGGGCTTAGACGAGCAGTACTTC; CDR3: CASSQDKTGGGLDEQYF
V: TRBV5-1; D: TRBD1; size: many; J: TRBJ1-2; DNA: TGCGCCAGCAGCTTTACCGGGACAGGGGAGGGAGGCTACACCTTC; CDR3: CASSFTGTGEGGYTF
V: TRBV12-3/TRBV12-4; D: NA; size: many; J: TRBJ2-3; DNA: TGTGCCAGCCTGAGGGGGGGGGGCACAGATACGCAGTATTTT; CDR3: CASLRGGGTDTQYF
V: TRBV12-3/TRBV12-4; D: NA; size: many; J: TRBJ2-7; DNA: TGTGCCAGCAGTTCAAACCTAGCCGTCTACGAGCAGTACTTC; CDR3: CASSSNLAVYEQYF
V: TRBV4-2; D: NA; size: NA; J: TRBJ2-7; DNA: TGTGCCAGCAGCCCCGGACTCCTCTGCTACGAACAGCACTTC; CDR3: CASSPGLLCYEQHF
V: TRBV19; D: NA; size: many; J: TRBJ2-6; DNA: TGTGCCAGTACCGATGGACAGCTAAGATCTGGGGCCAACGTCCTGACTTTC; CDR3: CASTDGQLRSGANVLTF
V: TRBV7-8; D: TRBD2; size: many; J: TRBJ2-3; DNA: TGTGCCAGCAATCTACTAGCGGGGAGCACAGATACGCAGTATTTT; CDR3: CASNLLAGSTDTQYF
V: TRBV5-1; D: NA; size: many; J: TRBJ1-1; DNA: TGCGCCAGCAGCTGGGATAGGGGGTACACTGAAGCTTTCTTT; CDR3: CASSWDRGYTEAFF
V: TRBV7-9; D: TRBD2; size: many; J: TRBJ2-3; DNA: TGTGCCAGCAGCTCGACTAGCGGGAGGGCCGGCACAGATACGCAGTATTTT; CDR3: CASSSTSGRAGTDTQYF
V: TRBV13; D: TRBD2; size: many; J: TRBJ2-7; DNA: TGTGCCAGCAGCCGCCTAGCGGGAGGGCCGTACGAGCAGTACTTC; CDR3: CASSRLAGGPYEQYF
V: TRBV7-2; D: NA; size: many; J: TRBJ2-6; DNA: TGTGCCAGCAGCCCCGTCTCTGGGGGGGCCAACGTCCTGACTTTC; CDR3: CASSPVSGGANVLTF
V: TRBV10-3; D: NA; size: many; J: TRBJ2-2; DNA: TGTGCCATCAGTCCTCAGACTAGATCAGAGCTGTTTTTT; CDR3: CAISPQTRSELFF
V: TRBV7-6; D: TRBD2; size: many; J: TRBJ2-1; DNA: TGTGCCAGCATCTACTTAGGTCGCGGGAGGTCCGGCAATGAGCAGTTCTTC; CDR3: CASIYLGRGRSGNEQFF